This T cell receptor (beta chain) is drawn from a study of cytomegalovirus exposure and HLA in healthy donors. Study-wide context: HLA-typed donors were the source of approximately 88 million unique TCRs, which an early data release held. Study-level results: Immune exposure information comprised only CMV serostatus.

Primers included in the PCR were 60 Vbeta and 13 Jbeta primers. Method: immunoSEQ multiplex PCR; TCRdb's copy keeps in-frame clones and lacks some. The sample includes fewer than 200,000 clones, less than 80% of them seen just once. Turning to this clone: The antigen is not known.

The CDR3 loop spans 14 amino acids. Germline V gives CDR1 MDHEN, CDR2 SYDVKM. With 8 bases clipped from V and 6 bases from J, the junction kept 13 bases outside the gene matches. The sample taken for sequencing was PBMCs. This TCR derives from a female donor in good health and CMV-seronegative. The chain links TRBV28 to TRBJ2-7, with 7 bases aligning to TRBD2. The CDR3 spells CASVRGGSTTEQYF. CDR3 DNA sequence: TGTGCCAGCGTGCGCGGCGGGAGCACCACCGAGCAGTACTTC.